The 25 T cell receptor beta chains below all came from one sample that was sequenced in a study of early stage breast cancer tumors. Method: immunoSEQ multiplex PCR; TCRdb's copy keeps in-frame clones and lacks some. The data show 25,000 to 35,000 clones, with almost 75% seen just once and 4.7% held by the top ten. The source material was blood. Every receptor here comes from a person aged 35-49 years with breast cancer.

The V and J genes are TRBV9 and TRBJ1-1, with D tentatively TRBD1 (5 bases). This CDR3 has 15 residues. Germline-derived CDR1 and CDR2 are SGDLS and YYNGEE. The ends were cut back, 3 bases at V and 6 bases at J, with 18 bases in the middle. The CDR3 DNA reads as TGTGCCAGCAGCGCCTCGGGACTCCCGGCCGCTGAAGCTTTCTTT. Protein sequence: CASSASGLPAAEAFF.

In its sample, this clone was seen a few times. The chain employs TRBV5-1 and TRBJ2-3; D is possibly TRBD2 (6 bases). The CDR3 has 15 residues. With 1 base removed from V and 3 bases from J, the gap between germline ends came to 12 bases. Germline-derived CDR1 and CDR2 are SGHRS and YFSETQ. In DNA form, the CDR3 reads TGCGCCAGCAGCTTGTCGCCGGGAGAAACAGATACGCAGTATTTT. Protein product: CASSLSPGETDTQYF.

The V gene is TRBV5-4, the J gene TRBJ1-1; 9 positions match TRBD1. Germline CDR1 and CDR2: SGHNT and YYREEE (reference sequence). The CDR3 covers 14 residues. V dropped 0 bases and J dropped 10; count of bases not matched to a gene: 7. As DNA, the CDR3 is TGTGCCAGCAGCTTGGGAGGACAGGGGCTTTCAGCTTTCTTT. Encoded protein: CASSLGGQGLSAFF.

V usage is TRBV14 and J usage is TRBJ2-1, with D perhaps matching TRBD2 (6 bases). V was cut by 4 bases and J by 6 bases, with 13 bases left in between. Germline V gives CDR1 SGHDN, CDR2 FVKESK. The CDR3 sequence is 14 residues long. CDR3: CASSRSGLVNEQFF. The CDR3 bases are TGTGCCAGCAGCCGTAGCGGCCTTGTCAATGAGCAGTTCTTC.

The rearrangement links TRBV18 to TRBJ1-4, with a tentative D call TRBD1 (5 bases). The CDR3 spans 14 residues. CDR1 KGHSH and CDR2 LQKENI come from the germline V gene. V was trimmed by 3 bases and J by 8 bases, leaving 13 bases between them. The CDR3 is CASSPGAGREKLFF. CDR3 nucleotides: TGTGCCAGCTCACCCGGAGCGGGACGGGAAAAACTGTTTTTT.

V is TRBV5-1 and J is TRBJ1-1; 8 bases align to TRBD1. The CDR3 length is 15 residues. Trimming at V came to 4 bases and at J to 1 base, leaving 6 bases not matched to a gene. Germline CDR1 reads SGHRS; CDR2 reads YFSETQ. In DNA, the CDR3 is TGCGCCAGCAGCCCGGGGGACAGGTGGAACACTGAAGCTTTCTTT. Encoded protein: CASSPGDRWNTEAFF.

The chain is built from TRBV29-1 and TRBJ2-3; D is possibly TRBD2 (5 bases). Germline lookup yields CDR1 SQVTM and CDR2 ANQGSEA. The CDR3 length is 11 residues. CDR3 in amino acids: CSYAGADTQYF. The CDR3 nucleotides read TGCAGTTACGCCGGGGCAGATACGCAGTATTTT.

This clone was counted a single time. The CDR3 protein is CASSQDRTGDEQYF. The CDR3, as DNA: TGCGCCAGCAGCCAAGATAGGACAGGGGACGAGCAGTACTTC. V gene TRBV4-1 combines with J gene TRBJ2-7; 9 bases are a match to TRBD1. Germline V gives CDR1 MGHRA, CDR2 YSYEKL. The CDR3 spans 14 residues. V shed 0 bases, J shed 5 bases, and the junction held 2 bases outside the gene matches.

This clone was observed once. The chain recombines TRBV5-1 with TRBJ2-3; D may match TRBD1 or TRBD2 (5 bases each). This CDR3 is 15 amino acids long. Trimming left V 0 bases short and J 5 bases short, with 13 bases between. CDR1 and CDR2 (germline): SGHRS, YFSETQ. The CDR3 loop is CASSLATGQVDTQYF. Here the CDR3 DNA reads TGCGCCAGCAGCTTGGCCACGGGGCAGGTAGATACGCAGTATTTT.

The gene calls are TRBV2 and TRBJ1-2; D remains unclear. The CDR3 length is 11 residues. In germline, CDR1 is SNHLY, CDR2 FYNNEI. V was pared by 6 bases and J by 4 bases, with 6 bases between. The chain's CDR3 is CASRAGYGYTF. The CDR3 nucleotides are TGTGCCAGCAGGGCAGGCTATGGCTACACCTTC.

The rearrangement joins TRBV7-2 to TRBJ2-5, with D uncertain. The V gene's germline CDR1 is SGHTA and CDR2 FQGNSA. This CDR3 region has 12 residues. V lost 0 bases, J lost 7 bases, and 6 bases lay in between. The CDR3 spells CASSLALSTQYF. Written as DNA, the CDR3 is TGTGCCAGCAGCTTAGCGCTGTCGACCCAGTACTTC.

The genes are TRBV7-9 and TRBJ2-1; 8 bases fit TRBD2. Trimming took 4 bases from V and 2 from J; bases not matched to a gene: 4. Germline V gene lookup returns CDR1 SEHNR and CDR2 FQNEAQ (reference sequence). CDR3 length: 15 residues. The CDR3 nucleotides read TGTGCCAGCAGCTCGGGGGGGGCAACCTACAATGAGCAGTTCTTC. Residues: CASSSGGATYNEQFF.

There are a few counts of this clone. In DNA, the CDR3 is TGTGCCTGGAGTGAGGGTCGTCCTGAAGCTTTCTTT. It specifies CAWSEGRPEAFF. The V call is TRBV30, the J call TRBJ1-1, with D unclear. The CDR3 spans 12 residues. The germline V and J ends were trimmed by 1 base and 6 bases, with 9 bases remaining between them. CDR1 and CDR2 from the germline V gene are GTSNPN and SVGIG (reference sequence). The full variable domain, completed using reference TRBV30 and TRBJ1-1, is SQTIHQWPATLVQPVGSPLSLECTVEGTSNPNLYWYRQAAGRGLQLLFYSVGIGQISSEVPQNLSASRPQDRQFILSSKKLLLSDSGFYLCAWSEGRPEAFFGQGTRLTVV.

DNA for the CDR3: TGTGCCAGCAGCCCGACACTAGCGGGGTACACAGATACGCAGTATTTT. Encoded protein: CASSPTLAGYTDTQYF. V and J are TRBV5-4 and TRBJ2-3; 10 bases line up with TRBD2. The junction had 7 bases not matched to a gene; V was cut back by 4 bases and J by 2 bases. The germline V gene encodes CDR1 SGHNT and CDR2 YYREEE (reference sequence). This CDR3 is built from 16 residues. Complete variable domain (other parts from reference TRBV5-4 and TRBJ2-3): ETGVTQSPTHLIKTRGQQVTLRCSSQSGHNTVSWYQQALGQGPQFIFQYYREEENGRGNFPPRFSGLQFPNYSSELNVNALELDDSALYLCASSPTLAGYTDTQYFGPGTRLTVL.

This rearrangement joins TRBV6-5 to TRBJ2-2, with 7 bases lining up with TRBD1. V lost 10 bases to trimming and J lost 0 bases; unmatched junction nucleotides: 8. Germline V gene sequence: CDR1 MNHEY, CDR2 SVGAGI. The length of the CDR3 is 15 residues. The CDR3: CATSRGTANTGELFF. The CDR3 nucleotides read TGTGCCACCTCTAGAGGGACAGCGAACACCGGGGAGCTGTTTTTT.

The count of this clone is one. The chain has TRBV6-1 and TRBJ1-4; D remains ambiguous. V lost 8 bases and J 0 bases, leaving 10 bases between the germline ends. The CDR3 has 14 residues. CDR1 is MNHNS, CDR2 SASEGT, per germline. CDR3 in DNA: TGTGCCAGCCGCTACACTGCAACTAATGAAAAACTGTTTTTT. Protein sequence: CASRYTATNEKLFF.

The CDR3 loop reads CASSPSGSTDTQYF. The CDR3 DNA sequence: TGTGCCAGCAGCCCTAGCGGGAGCACAGATACGCAGTATTTT. The chain employs TRBV11-3 and TRBJ2-3; 8 positions match TRBD2. From germline, CDR1 is SGHNT and CDR2 YENEEA. Unmatched junction bases numbered 1, after V lost 5 bases and J lost 0 bases. The CDR3 has 14 amino acids. Combining the CDR3 with reference TRBV11-3 and TRBJ2-3 gives the whole variable domain EAGVVQSPRYKIIEKKQPVAFWCNPISGHNTLYWYLQNLGQGPELLIRYENEEAVDDSQLPKDRFSAERLKGVDSTLKIQPAELGDSAVYLCASSPSGSTDTQYFGPGTRLTVL.

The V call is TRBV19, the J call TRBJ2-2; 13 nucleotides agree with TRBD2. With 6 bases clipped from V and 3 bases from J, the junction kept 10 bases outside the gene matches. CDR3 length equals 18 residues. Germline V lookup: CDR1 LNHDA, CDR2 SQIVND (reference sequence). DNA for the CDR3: TGTGCCAGTAGGAAACTAGCGGGAGGGCCTGAATACACCGGGGAGCTGTTTTTT. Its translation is CASRKLAGGPEYTGELFF.

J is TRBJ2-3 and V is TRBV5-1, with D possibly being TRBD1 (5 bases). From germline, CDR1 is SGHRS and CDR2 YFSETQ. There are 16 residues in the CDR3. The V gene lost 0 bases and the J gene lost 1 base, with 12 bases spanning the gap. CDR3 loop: CASSLEGRIRTDTQYF. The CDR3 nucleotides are TGCGCCAGCAGCTTGGAGGGGCGGATCCGCACAGATACGCAGTATTTT. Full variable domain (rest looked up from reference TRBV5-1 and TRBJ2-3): KAGVTQTPRYLIKTRGQQVTLSCSPISGHRSVSWYQQTPGQGLQFLFEYFSETQRNKGNFPGRFSGRQFSNSRSEMNVSTLELGDSALYLCASSLEGRIRTDTQYFGPGTRLTVL.

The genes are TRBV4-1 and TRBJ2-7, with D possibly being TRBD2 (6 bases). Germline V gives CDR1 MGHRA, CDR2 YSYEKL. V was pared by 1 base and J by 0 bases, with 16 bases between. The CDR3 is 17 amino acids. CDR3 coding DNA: TGCGCCAGCAGCCAAGGAGTGGGGACTTCCAGCTCCTACGAGCAGTACTTC. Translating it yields CASSQGVGTSSSYEQYF.

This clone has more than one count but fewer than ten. The CDR3 coding sequence is TGTGCCAGCAGCGTAGGCAGGTCCTCTCTAGGGACCCAGTACTTC. Translated, it gives CASSVGRSSLGTQYF. The chain has TRBV9 and TRBJ2-5, with D hard to call. V was trimmed by 0 bases and J by 7 bases, leaving 16 bases between them. Germline lookup yields CDR1 SGDLS and CDR2 YYNGEE. The CDR3 is made up of 15 amino acids. Based on the CDR3 plus reference TRBV9 and TRBJ2-5, the full variable domain is DSGVTQTPKHLITATGQRVTLRCSPRSGDLSVYWYQQSLDQGLQFLIQYYNGEERAKGNILERFSAQQFPDLHSELNLSSLELGDSALYFCASSVGRSSLGTQYFGPGTRLLVL.

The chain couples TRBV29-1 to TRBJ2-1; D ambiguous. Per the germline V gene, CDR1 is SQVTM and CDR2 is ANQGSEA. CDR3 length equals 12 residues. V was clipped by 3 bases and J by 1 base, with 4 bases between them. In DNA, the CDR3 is TGCAGCGTTGAGACTTCCTACAATGAGCAGTTCTTC. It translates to CSVETSYNEQFF.

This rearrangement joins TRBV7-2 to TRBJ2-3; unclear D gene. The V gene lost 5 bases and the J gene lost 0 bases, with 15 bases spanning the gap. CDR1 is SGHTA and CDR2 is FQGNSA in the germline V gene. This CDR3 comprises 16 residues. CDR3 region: CASSPWIRASTDTQYF. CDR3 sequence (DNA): TGTGCCAGCAGCCCTTGGATACGGGCCAGCACAGATACGCAGTATTTT.

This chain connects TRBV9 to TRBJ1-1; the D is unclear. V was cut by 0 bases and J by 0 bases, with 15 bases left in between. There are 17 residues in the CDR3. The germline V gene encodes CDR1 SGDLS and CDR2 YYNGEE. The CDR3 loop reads CASSVVGEEGLNTEAFF. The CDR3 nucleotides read TGTGCCAGCAGCGTAGTTGGAGAGGAGGGTCTGAACACTGAAGCTTTCTTT. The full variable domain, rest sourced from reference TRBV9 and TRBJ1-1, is DSGVTQTPKHLITATGQRVTLRCSPRSGDLSVYWYQQSLDQGLQFLIQYYNGEERAKGNILERFSAQQFPDLHSELNLSSLELGDSALYFCASSVVGEEGLNTEAFFGQGTRLTVV.

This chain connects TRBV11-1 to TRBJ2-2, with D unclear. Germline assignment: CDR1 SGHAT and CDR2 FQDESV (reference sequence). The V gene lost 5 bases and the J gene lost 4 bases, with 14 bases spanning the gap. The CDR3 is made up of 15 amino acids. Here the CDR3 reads CASSGEAGSTGELFF. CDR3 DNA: TGTGCCAGCAGCGGGGAAGCTGGAAGCACCGGGGAGCTGTTTTTT.